This passage covers 23 T cell receptor beta chains from one sample sequenced in a study of OX40 agonist ivuxolimab in advanced cancers. Receptor amplification or capture employed the immunoSEQ multiplex PCR assay. Imported from immuneACCESS, the table was reduced by TCRdb to in-frame sequences with V and J called. These copies leave out some clones; in studies compared against another copy, an unresolved V gene accounts for under half, and the cause of the remainder is not known. For this sample there are roughly 70,000 clones; roughly 85% appear just once. The ten most abundant clones make up around 8.2% of the sample. The source material was CD4+ or CD8+ T cells sorted from blood, sampled in a trial of the OX40 agonist ivuxolimab. Receptor source: an adult with an advanced solid tumor such as melanoma, head and neck, liver or kidney cancer.

DNA of the CDR3: TGTGCCAGCAGCTCCCCCGGGCCTATGTACAATGAGCAGTTCTTC. This encodes CASSSPGPMYNEQFF. The chain couples TRBV7-2 to TRBJ2-1; D not resolved. Per germline, CDR1 SGHTA and CDR2 FQGNSA. The length of the CDR3 is 15 residues. Trimming removed 4 bases at V and 4 bases at J, with 14 bases between.

The chain uses TRBV18 and TRBJ2-7; tentatively, D is TRBD2 (6 bases). V lost 6 bases and J lost 4, with 13 bases in between. The CDR3 is 13 residues long. CDR1 and CDR2 (germline): KGHSH, LQKENI. In DNA form, the CDR3 reads TGTGCCAGCTCTACAGGTCGGGGGTACGAGCAGTACTTC. It yields the protein CASSTGRGYEQYF.

The chain combines TRBV7-2 with TRBJ1-3; unclear D gene. The length of the CDR3 is 15 residues. Germline CDR1 SGHTA, CDR2 FQGNSA. Trimming stripped 1 base from V and 0 bases from J, with 7 bases between. CDR3 in amino acids: CASSLGGRSGNTIYF. The CDR3, as DNA: TGTGCCAGCAGCTTAGGCGGCCGCTCTGGAAACACCATATATTTT.

This clone occurred once. The chain is built from TRBV11-3 and TRBJ1-1, with TRBD1 matching over 8 bases. Trimming at V came to 5 bases and at J to 0 bases, leaving 5 bases not matched to a gene. Germline lookup yields CDR1 SGHNT and CDR2 YENEEA. The CDR3 runs to 15 residues. CDR3 protein: CASSPRQGMNTEAFF. Written as DNA, the CDR3 is TGTGCCAGCAGCCCCCGACAGGGGATGAACACTGAAGCTTTCTTT.

This chain links TRBV7-8 with TRBJ2-1; 12 bases agree with TRBD2. Germline V gene data show CDR1 as SGHVS and CDR2 as FQNEAQ. This CDR3 is 15 amino acids long. J gave up 6 bases and V 3 bases, and 3 bases lay outside the gene matches. CDR3 region: CASSLELAGGNEQFF. CDR3 nucleotide sequence: TGTGCCAGCAGCTTGGAACTAGCGGGGGGCAATGAGCAGTTCTTC.

The V and J genes are TRBV5-1 and TRBJ1-2; 10 bases agree with TRBD1. Trimming removed 0 bases from V and 7 bases from J; junction bases left unmatched: 9. The CDR3 runs to 16 residues. Germline CDR1 is SGHRS and CDR2 is YFSETQ. Here the CDR3 reads CASSLAQGDRGRGYTF. CDR3 coding DNA: TGCGCCAGCAGCTTGGCCCAAGGGGACAGGGGTCGTGGCTACACCTTC. The full variable domain, in which reference TRBV5-1 and TRBJ1-2 provide the parts outside the CDR3, is KAGVTQTPRYLIKTRGQQVTLSCSPISGHRSVSWYQQTPGQGLQFLFEYFSETQRNKGNFPGRFSGRQFSNSRSEMNVSTLELGDSALYLCASSLAQGDRGRGYTFGSGTRLTVV.

The rearrangement uses TRBV7-3 and TRBJ2-3; 8 bases line up with TRBD2. J lost 0 bases, V lost 0 bases, and 2 bases had no gene match. CDR1 SGHTA and CDR2 FQGTGA come from the germline V gene. This CDR3 comprises 16 residues. This CDR3 is CASSLTRGASTDTQYF. CDR3 in DNA: TGTGCCAGCAGCTTAACGCGGGGGGCTAGCACAGATACGCAGTATTTT.

This chain connects TRBV15 to TRBJ1-1, with no clear D. The V end was cut by 0 bases, the J end by 1 base, with 9 bases between. The CDR3 spans 15 residues. The germline gives CDR1 LNHNV, CDR2 YYDKDF (reference sequence). The CDR3 bases are TGTGCCACCAGCAGAGAGAAGGGCTCGAACACTGAAGCTTTCTTT. Translation: CATSREKGSNTEAFF. The whole variable domain, filled in from reference TRBV15 and TRBJ1-1, reads DAMVIQNPRYQVTQFGKPVTLSCSQTLNHNVMYWYQQKSSQAPKLLFHYYDKDFNNEADTPDNFQSRRPNTSFCFLDIRSPGLGDTAMYLCATSREKGSNTEAFFGQGTRLTVV.

V gene TRBV4-2 combines with J gene TRBJ2-2, with 10 bases identical to TRBD1. The trim removed 1 base at V and 3 bases at J, leaving 2 bases unmatched. CDR3 length: 16 amino acids. The germline V gene has CDR1 LGHNA and CDR2 YNFKEQ. The CDR3 nucleotides are TGTGCCAGCAGCCAAGGGGACAGGGGCGACACCGGGGAGCTGTTTTTT. It translates to CASSQGDRGDTGELFF.

The gene calls are TRBV20-1 and TRBJ2-5; no definite D call. The CDR3 runs to 11 residues. Looked up from germline, CDR1 is DFQATT and CDR2 is SNEGSKA (reference sequence). V lost 7 bases, J lost 4 bases, and 10 bases lay in between. CDR3 residues: CSVPVRETQYF. The CDR3 DNA sequence: TGCAGTGTCCCAGTCCGAGAGACCCAGTACTTC.

The V gene is TRBV15, the J gene TRBJ2-2, with TRBD1 as a possible D gene (5 bases). The CDR3 loop spans 15 amino acids. The germline gives CDR1 LNHNV, CDR2 YYDKDF (reference sequence). V lost 0 bases and J 1 base, leaving 6 bases between the germline ends. DNA of the CDR3: TGTGCCACCAGCAGAGACCAGGGGAACACCGGGGAGCTGTTTTTT. Translated, it gives CATSRDQGNTGELFF. Supplemented by reference TRBV15 and TRBJ2-2, the full variable domain reads DAMVIQNPRYQVTQFGKPVTLSCSQTLNHNVMYWYQQKSSQAPKLLFHYYDKDFNNEADTPDNFQSRRPNTSFCFLDIRSPGLGDTAMYLCATSRDQGNTGELFFGEGSRLTVL.

The gene calls are TRBV6-5 and TRBJ2-1; no clear D gene. This CDR3 region has 14 residues. Germline V CDR1 and CDR2: MNHEY, SVGAGI. Trimming shortened V by 0 bases and J by 10 bases, and 13 bases separated the two germline ends. The CDR3 is CASSYSLGESEQFF. The CDR3 DNA follows: TGTGCCAGCAGTTACTCACTTGGGGAAAGCGAGCAGTTCTTC.

This clone was seen just once. The CDR3 protein is CASSATVNSPLHF. CDR3 DNA: TGTGCCAGCAGCGCGACAGTTAATTCACCCCTCCACTTT. The chain links TRBV11-1 to TRBJ1-6; TRBD1 might be the D (5 bases). The germline gives CDR1 SGHAT, CDR2 FQDESV (reference sequence). The CDR3 covers 13 residues. V lost 5 bases and J lost 6, with 8 bases in between.

This chain uses TRBV28 with TRBJ1-5, with D unclear. The V end lost 3 bases, the J end lost 7 bases, and 13 bases lay between the germline ends. The CDR3 contains 14 residues. Per germline, CDR1 MDHEN and CDR2 SYDVKM. CDR3 amino acids: CASSFGGLGQPQHF. CDR3 sequence (DNA): TGTGCCAGCAGTTTTGGAGGGCTCGGGCAGCCCCAGCATTTT.

The chain has TRBV5-1 and TRBJ2-3; perhaps TRBD1 as D (6 bases). Germline values: CDR1 SGHRS, CDR2 YFSETQ. CDR3 length equals 14 residues. Trimming removed 5 bases at V and 3 bases at J, with 13 bases between. For the CDR3, the DNA is TGCGCCAGCAGTAGGGCAGGGGCGACAGATACGCAGTATTTT. Translation: CASSRAGATDTQYF.

As DNA, the CDR3 is TGTGCCAGCAGTATCGGAACAGGAGAAGACGAGCAGTACTTC. Translated, it gives CASSIGTGEDEQYF. The gene calls are TRBV7-6 and TRBJ2-7; possible D gene TRBD1, 5 bases. The germline V gene has CDR1 SGHVS and CDR2 FNYEAQ. CDR3 length equals 14 residues. The V and J ends lost 6 bases and 5 bases respectively, with 17 bases between them.

This chain links TRBV5-1 with TRBJ1-1; D is perhaps TRBD1 (5 bases). The CDR3 runs to 17 residues. Germline CDR1 reads SGHRS; CDR2 reads YFSETQ. The V end lost 4 bases, the J end lost 5 bases, and 24 bases lay between the germline ends. The CDR3 coding sequence is TGCGCCAGCAGCCGAACACCATCCAGGTTTGAGGGGACTGAAGCTTTCTTT. Encoded protein: CASSRTPSRFEGTEAFF.

The chain links TRBV5-4 to TRBJ2-7; 9 bases line up with TRBD1. The J segment lost 5 bases and the V segment lost 3 bases, leaving 9 bases of the junction unmatched. Germline V gene sequence: CDR1 SGHNT, CDR2 YYREEE (reference sequence). The CDR3 is 15 amino acids. The CDR3: CASSSRGTGTHEQYF. The CDR3, as DNA: TGTGCCAGCAGCTCTCGCGGGACAGGGACCCACGAGCAGTACTTC. Full variable domain (rest looked up from reference TRBV5-4 and TRBJ2-7): ETGVTQSPTHLIKTRGQQVTLRCSSQSGHNTVSWYQQALGQGPQFIFQYYREEENGRGNFPPRFSGLQFPNYSSELNVNALELDDSALYLCASSSRGTGTHEQYFGPGTRLTVT.

The genes are TRBV11-2 and TRBJ1-2; D unclear. Trimming cost V 0 bases and J 8 bases, with 7 bases left between them. This CDR3 is built from 12 residues. Germline lookup yields CDR1 SGHAT and CDR2 FQNNGV. CDR3 in DNA: TGTGCCAGCAGCTTAGATGGGGTGGGCTACACCTTC. Its protein is CASSLDGVGYTF.

The chain uses TRBV6-1 and TRBJ1-2; D might be TRBD1 (5 bases). The V end lost 0 bases, the J end lost 1 base, and 6 bases lay between the germline ends. Germline CDR1 and CDR2: MNHNS and SASEGT. The CDR3 is 14 amino acids. This chain's CDR3 is CASSEAGRNYGYTF. The DNA for the CDR3 is TGTGCCAGCAGTGAAGCGGGGCGTAACTATGGCTACACCTTC.

CDR3 nucleotides: TGTGCCAGCAGCTTGGACTCTGGGGCCAACGTCCTGACTTTC. This gives the protein CASSLDSGANVLTF. The rearrangement uses TRBV5-4 and TRBJ2-6; D ambiguous. The CDR3 totals 14 residues. CDR1 and CDR2 (germline): SGHNT, YYREEE (reference sequence). V was clipped by 0 bases and J by 0 bases, with 1 base between them.

The sample holds one count of this clone. The rearrangement uses TRBV6-6 and TRBJ1-5; D is possibly TRBD1 (5 bases). Trimming cost V 6 bases and J 5 bases, with 17 bases left between them. The CDR3 is 15 residues long. Germline lookup yields CDR1 MNHNY and CDR2 SVGAGI (reference sequence). This chain's CDR3 is CASSGGTGKYQPQHF. CDR3 DNA sequence: TGTGCCAGCAGCGGGGGGACGGGGAAATATCAGCCCCAGCATTTT.

This clone was counted a single time. The chain joins TRBV19 to TRBJ2-5, with 11 bases lining up with TRBD2. The CDR3 consists of 14 residues. Trimming removed 6 bases from V and 3 bases from J; junction bases left unmatched: 3. CDR1 and CDR2 (germline): LNHDA, SQIVND (reference sequence). The CDR3 loop reads CASSTLAGEETQYF. For the CDR3, the DNA is TGTGCCAGTAGCACACTAGCGGGGGAAGAGACCCAGTACTTC.